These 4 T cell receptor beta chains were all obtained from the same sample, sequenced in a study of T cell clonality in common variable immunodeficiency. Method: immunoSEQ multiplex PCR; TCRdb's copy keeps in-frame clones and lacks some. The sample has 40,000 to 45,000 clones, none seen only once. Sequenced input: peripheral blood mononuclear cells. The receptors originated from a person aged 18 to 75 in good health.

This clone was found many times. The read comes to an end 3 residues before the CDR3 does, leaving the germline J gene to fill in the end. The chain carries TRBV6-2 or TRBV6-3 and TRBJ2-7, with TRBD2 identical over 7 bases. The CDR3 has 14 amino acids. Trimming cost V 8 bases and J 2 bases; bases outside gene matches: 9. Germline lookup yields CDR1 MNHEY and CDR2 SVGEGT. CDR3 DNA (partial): TGTGCCAGCGACTTAGCGGGTTCGACCTACGAG. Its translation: CASDLAGSTYE. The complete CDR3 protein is CASDLAGSTYEQYF.

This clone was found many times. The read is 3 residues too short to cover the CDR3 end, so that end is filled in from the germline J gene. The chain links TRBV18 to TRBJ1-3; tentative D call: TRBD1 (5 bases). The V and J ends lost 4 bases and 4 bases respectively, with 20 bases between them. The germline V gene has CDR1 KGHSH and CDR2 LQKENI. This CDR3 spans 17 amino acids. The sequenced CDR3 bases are TGTGCCAGCTCACGAGGAGGGGCTCAGGGACTCGGAAACACC. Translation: CASSRGGAQGLGNT. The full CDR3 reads CASSRGGAQGLGNTIYF.

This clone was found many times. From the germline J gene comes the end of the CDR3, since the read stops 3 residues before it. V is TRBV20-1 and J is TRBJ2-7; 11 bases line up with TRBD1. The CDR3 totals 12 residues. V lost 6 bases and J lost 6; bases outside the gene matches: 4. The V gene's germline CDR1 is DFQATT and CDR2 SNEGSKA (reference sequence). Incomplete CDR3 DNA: TGCAGTGCGGGACAGGGGGTCCCCGAG. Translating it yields CSAGQGVPE. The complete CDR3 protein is CSAGQGVPEQYF.

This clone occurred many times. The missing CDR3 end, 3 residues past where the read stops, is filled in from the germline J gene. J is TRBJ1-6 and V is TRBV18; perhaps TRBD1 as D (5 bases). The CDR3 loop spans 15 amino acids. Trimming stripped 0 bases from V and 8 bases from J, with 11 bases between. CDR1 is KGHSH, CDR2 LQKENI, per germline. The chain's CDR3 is CASSPPAGRDSPLHF. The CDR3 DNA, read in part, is TGTGCCAGCTCACCACCGGCAGGGAGGGATTCACCC. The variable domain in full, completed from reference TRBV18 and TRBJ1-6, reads NAGVMQNPRHLVRRRGQEARLRCSPMKGHSHVYWYRQLPEEGLKFMVYLQKENIIDESGMPKERFSAEFPKEGPSILRIQQVVRGDSAAYFCASSPPAGRDSPLHFGNGTRLTVT.